This paragraph covers one T cell receptor beta chain sequence. The antigen remains unidentified. The PCR ran on 60 Vbeta and 13 Jbeta primers. The data were produced by immunoSEQ multiplex PCR, yet TCRdb's version contains in-frame clones alone and is incomplete. The profile shows around 210,000 clones, around four fifths of them singletons. The sample belongs to a study of cytomegalovirus exposure and HLA in healthy donors. Broader study findings: In a later analysis, TCR beta V- and J-gene trimming was associated with a missense DCLRE1C variant. What a later analysis reportedly showed was that an Asian-associated ancestry cluster had fewer N-insertions than the roughly 670-donor mean. A later analysis associated some 16,000 TCR beta sequences with HLA alleles at a 0.05 false discovery rate. It was reportedly the case that the classifier diagnosed cytomegalovirus status with high specificity and sensitivity.

In germline, CDR1 is MNHNS, CDR2 SASEGT. V lost 4 bases to trimming and J lost 3 bases; unmatched junction nucleotides: 5. There are 15 residues in the CDR3. The TCR comes from a man in his fifties in good health and CMV-seronegative. The chain combines TRBV6-1 with TRBJ2-7; TRBD2 aligns across 11 bases. Sequenced material: PBMCs. The CDR3 spells CASSARLAGLYEQYF. The CDR3 bases are TGTGCCAGCAGTGCCAGACTAGCGGGGCTCTACGAGCAGTACTTC.